The present T cell receptor beta chain was sequenced within a study of blood T cell repertoires in COVID-19. J was trimmed by 6 bases and V by 2 bases; bases with no gene match: 2. In germline, CDR1 is LGHNA, CDR2 YNFKEQ. The CDR3 runs 15 residues. In the authors' workflow: Nucleated cell counts were estimated from reference gene primer amplification. Profiled with immunoSEQ multiplex PCR; TCRdb holds only in-frame clones, not every one. That table gives V, J and clone size, and the DNA gave D and trimming. The repertoire includes approximately 70,000 clones, about 91% of them detected once, and around 4.7% sits in the top ten.

The clonotype was recovered from a woman aged 60-75 years with active COVID-19. The V call is TRBV4-2, the J call TRBJ2-3; 13 bases align to TRBD2. The sample taken for sequencing was peripheral blood. The CDR3 DNA sequence: TGTGCCAGCAGCCAACGGACTAGCGGGAGCGATACGCAGTATTTT. It yields the protein CASSQRTSGSDTQYF.